This T cell receptor (beta chain) derives from a study of T cells after yellow fever vaccination. As for the study in general: CD3, CD45RA, CCR7 and CD95 defined the sorted EM, EMRA, CM and Tscm memory subsets.

V gave up 6 bases and J gave up 4 bases, with 11 bases separating them. There are 13 residues in the CDR3. CDR1 is MNHEY, CDR2 SVGEGT, per germline. As to this clonotype: A much bigger clone sits one base away, suggesting this may be a read error.

A single record per CDR3 protein comes from TCRdb applying MiXCR to the 5' RACE reads. The profile shows roughly 30,000 distinct CDR3 sequences, 10% of them singletons. The clonotype was recovered from a man younger than 30 who received the YFV17D yellow fever vaccine. The sequencing here drew on PBMCs, either bulk or a sorted T-cell subset (CD4+, CD8+, memory, or dextramer-sorted; not recorded which), taken roughly 14 days after the first yellow fever vaccination. The J gene is TRBJ2-3, the V gene TRBV6-2 or TRBV6-3; D remains ambiguous. The CDR3 nucleotides are TGTGCCAGCAGAGGGAAAGTCGCAGATACGCAGTATTTT. Protein: CASRGKVADTQYF.